This T cell receptor (beta chain) was identified in a study of T cell clones after liver transplantation. At the level of the study: Post-transplant blood was tracked for graft-donor-reactive T cell clones identified in a pre-transplant mixed lymphocyte reaction.

Profiling relied on immunoSEQ multiplex PCR, and the TCRdb table lists in-frame clones only, not all of them. Here the sample spans tens of thousands of clones, about 88% being singletons. CDR1 SGHVS and CDR2 FQNEAQ come from the germline V gene. CDR3 size: 15 residues. Trimming took 5 bases from V and 6 from J, leaving 16 bases between them. Study observations and caveats: Graft donor-reactive T cells possibly entered the graft instead of undergoing deletion.

Comment on this clone: Its antigen is as yet unknown.

The gene calls are TRBV7-8 and TRBJ1-4, with D tentatively TRBD1 (5 bases). Sequenced here: CD4+ T cells from blood, sampled before liver transplant. This clonotype originated in a human donor who received a liver transplant. For the CDR3, the DNA is TGTGCCAGCAGCGAGGGGCCCCCTCGGCATGAAAAACTGTTTTTT. Translation: CASSEGPPRHEKLFF.